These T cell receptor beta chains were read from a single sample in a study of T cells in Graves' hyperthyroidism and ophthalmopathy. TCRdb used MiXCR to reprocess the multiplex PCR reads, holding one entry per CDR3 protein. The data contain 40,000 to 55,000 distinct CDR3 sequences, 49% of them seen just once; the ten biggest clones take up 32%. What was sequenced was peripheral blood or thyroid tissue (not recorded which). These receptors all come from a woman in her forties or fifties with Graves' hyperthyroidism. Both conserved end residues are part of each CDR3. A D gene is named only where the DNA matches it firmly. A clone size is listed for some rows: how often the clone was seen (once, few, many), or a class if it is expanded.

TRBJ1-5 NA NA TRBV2 TGTGCCAGCAGTGAAGAGTTTCAGCCCCAGCATTTT CASSEEFQPQHF
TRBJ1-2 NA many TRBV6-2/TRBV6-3 TGTGCCAGCAGTTACTCAAACAGGCCGAACTATGGCTACACCTTC CASSYSNRPNYGYTF
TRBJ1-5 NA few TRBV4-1 TGTGCCAGCTCACCAGGTTTGGGGAAAAGCAATCAGCCCCAGCATTTT CASSPGLGKSNQPQHF
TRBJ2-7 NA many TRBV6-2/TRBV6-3 TGTGCCAGCAGTTCCGTGACAAGGGGGAGATCCTACGAGCAGTACTTC CASSSVTRGRSYEQYF
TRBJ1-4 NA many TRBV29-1 TGCAGCGTTGAGAGGGCCGAGGGGGATGAAAAACTGTTTTTT CSVERAEGDEKLFF
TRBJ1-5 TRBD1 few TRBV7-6 TGTGCCAGCAGCTTTCCCCCGGGACAGGGACGCAATCAGCCCCAGCATTTT CASSFPPGQGRNQPQHF
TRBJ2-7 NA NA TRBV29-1 TGCAGCGCAGCCCCGGGACTCTACGAGCAGTACTTC CSAAPGLYEQYF
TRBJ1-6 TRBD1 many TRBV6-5 TGTGCCAGCAGTGCAGGGACAGGGGGCGACGGCCTAATGGATTCACCCCTCCACTTT CASSAGTGGDGLMDSPLHF
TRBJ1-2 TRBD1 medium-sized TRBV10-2 TGCGCCAGCAGCTGGGACAGGAGTAACTATGGCTACACCTTC CASSWDRSNYGYTF
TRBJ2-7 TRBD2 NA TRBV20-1 TGCAGTGCTAGAGCCTCTAGCGGGTCCGAGCAGTACTTC CSARASSGSEQYF
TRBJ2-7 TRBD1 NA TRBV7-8 TGTGCCAGCAGTCCTGGGACAGGGGGCACCTACGAGCAGTACTTC CASSPGTGGTYEQYF
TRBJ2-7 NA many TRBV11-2 TGTGCCAGCAGCTTAATGCGGGCGAGTGGCTCCGAGCAGTACTTC CASSLMRASGSEQYF
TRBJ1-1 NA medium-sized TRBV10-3 TGTGCCATCAGTGTGGGGACGATCGGAACTGAAGCTTTCTTT CAISVGTIGTEAFF
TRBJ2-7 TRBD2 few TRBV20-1 TGCAGTGCTAGACTAGCGGGATCCTACGAGCAGTACTTC CSARLAGSYEQYF
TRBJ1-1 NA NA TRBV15 TGTGCCACCAGCAGCTTAGGTGGCACCTTGAACACTGAAGCTTTCTTT CATSSLGGTLNTEAFF
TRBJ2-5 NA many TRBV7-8 TGTGCCAGCAGCTTACTCGTCAGTCAAAGCCAAGAGACCCAGTACTTC CASSLLVSQSQETQYF
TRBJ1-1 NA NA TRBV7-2 NA CASSVRRGTGANVLTFGAGTEAFF
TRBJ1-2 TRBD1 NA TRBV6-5 TGTGCCAGCAGTTTATCAACGACAGGGGGCGACTATGGCTACACCTTC CASSLSTTGGDYGYTF
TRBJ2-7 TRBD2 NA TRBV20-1 TGCAGTCCATACGGGGGGGGCTACGGGCAGTACTTT CSPYGGGYGQYF
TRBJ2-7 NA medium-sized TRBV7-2 TGTGCCAGCAGCTTAGCGCGGGACAACTCCTACGAGCAGTACTTC CASSLARDNSYEQYF
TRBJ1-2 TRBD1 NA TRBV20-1 TGCAGTGCTAGAGAAGCGGGGACAGCCTATGGCTACACCTTC CSAREAGTAYGYTF
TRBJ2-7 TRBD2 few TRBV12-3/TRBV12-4 TGTGCCAGCAGGGGGGTAGCGGGACCCAGTCCTTACGAGCAGTACTTC CASRGVAGPSPYEQYF
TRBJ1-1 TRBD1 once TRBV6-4 TGTGCCAGCAGTGACAAGACAGGGGCGAACACTGAAGCTTTCTTT CASSDKTGANTEAFF
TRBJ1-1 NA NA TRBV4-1 TGCGCCAGCAGCCAAGATCGGGACGGGAACACTGAAGCTTTCTTT CASSQDRDGNTEAFF
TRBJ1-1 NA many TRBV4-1 TGCGCCAGCAGCCAAGCCGTTTGGGAGAACACTGAAGCTTTCTTT CASSQAVWENTEAFF
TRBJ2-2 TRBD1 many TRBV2 TGTGCCAGCAGTTTGGACAGGGGTAACACCGGGGAGCTGTTTTTT CASSLDRGNTGELFF
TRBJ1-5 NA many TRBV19 TGTGCCACCGGAATTAGCAATCAGCCCCAGCATTTT CATGISNQPQHF
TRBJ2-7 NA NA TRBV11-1 TGTGCCAGCAGCTTCTATGATCTAGCGCCCGAGCAGTACTTC CASSFYDLAPEQYF
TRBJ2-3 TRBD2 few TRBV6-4 TGTGCCAGCAGACGAACTAGCGGGCTCACAGATACGCAGTATTTT CASRRTSGLTDTQYF
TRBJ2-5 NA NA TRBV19 TGTGCCAGTAGTGCAGAGAACAGGCAAGAGACCCAGTACTTC CASSAENRQETQYF
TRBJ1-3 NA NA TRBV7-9 TGTGCCTGCAGCCAAGGGGAGACCATATATTTT CACSQGETIYF
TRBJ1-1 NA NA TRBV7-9 TGTGCCAGCAGCTCAGGAGGTTGGAACACTGAAGCTTTCTTT CASSSGGWNTEAFF
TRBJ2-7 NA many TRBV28 TGTGCCAGCACCCCACAGATCTCCTACGAGCAGTACTTC CASTPQISYEQYF
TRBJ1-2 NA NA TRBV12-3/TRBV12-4 TGTAGCCATAGTTTAGGGGTCCGCTGCTGGCACAGGAGGGATGGCTACACCTTC CSHSLGVRCWHRRDGYTF
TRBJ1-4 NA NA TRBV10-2 TGCGCCAGCAGTGGGTCTGAGGAAAAACTGGTTTTT CASSGSEEKLVF
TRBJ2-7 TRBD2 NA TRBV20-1 TGCAGTGCTACCCCACTAGCGGGAGTTGTCGAGCGGTACTTC CSATPLAGVVERYF
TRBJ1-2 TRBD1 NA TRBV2 TGTGCCAGCAGGGGGGACAGGCTCTATGGCTACACCTTC CASRGDRLYGYTF
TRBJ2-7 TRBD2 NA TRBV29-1 TGCAGCTTGGGACTAGCGGGAGCCTACGAGCAGTACTTC CSLGLAGAYEQYF
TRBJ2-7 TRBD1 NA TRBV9 TGTGCCAGCAGCAAACGGACAGGCTACGAGCAGTACTTC CASSKRTGYEQYF
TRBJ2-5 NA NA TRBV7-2 TGTGCCAGCAGCTCGGCCGGGACACTCGACCCCTCCGACCAAGAGACCCAGTACTTC CASSSAGTLDPSDQETQYF
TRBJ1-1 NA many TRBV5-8 TGTGCCAGCGGACGGCCGTGGACTGAAGCTTTCTTT CASGRPWTEAFF
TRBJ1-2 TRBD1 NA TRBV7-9 TGTGCCAGCAGCGTAGCCAGGGGACAGGGTGGGGGCTACACCTTC CASSVARGQGGGYTF
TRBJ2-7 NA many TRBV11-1 TGTGCCAGCAGCCGGGCCCTCGAGGAGCAGTACTTC CASSRALEEQYF
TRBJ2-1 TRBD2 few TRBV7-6 TGTGCCAGCAGCTTGGGACTAGCGGGAGTAGCTGAGCAGTTCTTC CASSLGLAGVAEQFF
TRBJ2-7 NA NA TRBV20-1 TGCAGTGCTAGATGGCAGGACTTC CSARWQDF
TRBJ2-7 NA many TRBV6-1 TGTGCCAGCAGTGAAGGGGCGGAGCCCCCCTACGAGCAGTACTTC CASSEGAEPPYEQYF
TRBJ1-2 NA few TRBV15 TGTGCCACCAGCAGAGATCGGAGGGGGTGGGGCTACACCTTC CATSRDRRGWGYTF
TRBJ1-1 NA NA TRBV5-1 TGTGCCAGCAGCTTATTCCCAACTGAAGCTTTCTTT CASSLFPTEAFF
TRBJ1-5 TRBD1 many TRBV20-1 TGCAGTGCTTTACTCGGGACAGGGGGACAGCCCCAGCATTTT CSALLGTGGQPQHF
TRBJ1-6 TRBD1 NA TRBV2 TGTGCCAGCACCGAAGGGGGCTCGATTTATCCACCCCTCCACTTT CASTEGGSIYPPLHF
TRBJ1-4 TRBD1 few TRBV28 TGTGCCAGCAGTTCCCGTTGGACAGGGTATGAAAAACTGTTTTTT CASSSRWTGYEKLFF
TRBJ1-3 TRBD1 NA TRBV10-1 TGCGCCAGCAGTCCTGGACAGGACGCGTATGGCTACACCATATATTTT CASSPGQDAYGYTIYF
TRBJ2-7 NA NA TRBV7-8 TGTGCCAGCAGCATCGGACCAGACTACGAGCAGTACTTC CASSIGPDYEQYF
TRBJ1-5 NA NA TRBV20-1 TGCAGTGCTAAACGACAGAACAAAAATCAGCCCCAGCATTTT CSAKRQNKNQPQHF
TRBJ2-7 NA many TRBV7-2 TGTGCCAGCAGCTTAGATCACGGGAGCGGCGAGCAGTACTTC CASSLDHGSGEQYF
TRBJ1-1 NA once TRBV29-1 TGCAGCGTTGAGGGGGCGCGGGTTAACACTGAAGCTTTCTTT CSVEGARVNTEAFF
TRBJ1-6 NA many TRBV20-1 TGCAGTGCGGGCCAGGGGCCGCGGAATTCACCCCTCCACTTT CSAGQGPRNSPLHF
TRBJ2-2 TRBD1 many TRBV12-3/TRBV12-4 TGTGCCAGCAGTTTAGGGTCAGGGGGTACCGGGGAGCTGTTTTTT CASSLGSGGTGELFF
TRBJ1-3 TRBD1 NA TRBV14 TGTGCCAGCAGTCCGGACAGGGAGGGTACTGGAAACACCATATATTTT CASSPDREGTGNTIYF